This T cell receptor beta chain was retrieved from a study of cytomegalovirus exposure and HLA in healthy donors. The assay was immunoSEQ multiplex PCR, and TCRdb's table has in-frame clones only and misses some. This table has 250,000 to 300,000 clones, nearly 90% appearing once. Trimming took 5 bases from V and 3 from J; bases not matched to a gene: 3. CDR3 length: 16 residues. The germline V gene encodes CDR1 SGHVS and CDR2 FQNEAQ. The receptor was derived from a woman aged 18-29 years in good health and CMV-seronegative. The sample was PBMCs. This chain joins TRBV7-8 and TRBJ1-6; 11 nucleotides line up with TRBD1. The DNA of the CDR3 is TGTGCCAGCAGCCCCGGGACAGGGGGCTATAATTCACCCCTCCACTTT. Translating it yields CASSPGTGGYNSPLHF.